This is a list of T cell receptor beta chains from one sample in a study of human T cells and chemical hapten exposure. TCRdb redid the calling of the RACE reads with MiXCR, one entry per CDR3 protein. Of roughly 380,000 distinct CDR3 sequences listed, approximately 5% are singletons. The input for sequencing was whole blood, taken in connection with sensitization to the hapten diphenylcyclopropenone (DPC). All receptors come from a woman aged 45-59 years with alopecia areata. Some clones in this sample may be carry-over from other donors' samples. Each CDR3 is given with its conserved first and last residue. The D gene is left open where the match is weak. Only part of the rows carry a size: once, few, many, or a class if the clone is expanded.

TRBV4-3	TRBD2	TRBJ2-2	-	TGCGCCAGCAGCCAAGTGGCGACTAGCGCTGCGAACACCGGGGAGCTGTTTTTT	CASSQVATSAANTGELFF
TRBV10-2	TRBD1	TRBJ1-2	many	TGCGCCAGCAGCCCCGGACAGGGCGGGGAAAACTATGGCTACACCTTC	CASSPGQGGENYGYTF
TRBV27	TRBD1	TRBJ1-4	-	TGTGCCAGCAGGAGACAGGGATGGTATGAAAAACTGTTTTTT	CASRRQGWYEKLFF
TRBV6-6	-	TRBJ2-4	many	TGTGCCAGCAGTTCAGGGGCCAAAAACATTCAGTACTTC	CASSSGAKNIQYF
TRBV7-9	-	TRBJ1-1	few	TGTGCCAGCAGCTTAGCGACAGATGAAGCTTTCTTT	CASSLATDEAFF
TRBV12-3/TRBV12-4	TRBD1	TRBJ1-6	many	TGTGCCAGCAGGGGACAGGGACTCAATTCACCCCTCCACTTT	CASRGQGLNSPLHF
TRBV11-3	TRBD1	TRBJ2-1	-	TGTGCCAGCAGCACGACAGGGGACTCGCAGCAGTTCTTC	CASSTTGDSQQFF
TRBV29-1	TRBD1	TRBJ2-3	many	TGCAGCGTTGAACGGGACAGGGGCCCAGCCCGCACAGATACGCAGTATTTT	CSVERDRGPARTDTQYF
TRBV7-6	TRBD1	TRBJ2-2	-	TGTGCCAGCAGCCGGGACAGGCTCCGAACCGGGGAGCTGTTTTTT	CASSRDRLRTGELFF
TRBV2	-	TRBJ1-4	many	TGTGCCAGCAGTGCAATTAATGAAAAACTGTTTTTT	CASSAINEKLFF
TRBV6-1	-	TRBJ1-2	-	TGTGCCAGCAGTGGGGGACAAGCTAACTATGGCTACACCTTC	CASSGGQANYGYTF
TRBV10-1	TRBD1	TRBJ1-1	-	TGCGCCAGCAGTCCTCCGGGACAGGGTATGAACACTGAAGCTTTCTTT	CASSPPGQGMNTEAFF
TRBV5-6	-	TRBJ1-2	few	TGTGCCAGCAGCTTGGCAGGGGTCCGGGATGGCTACACCTTC	CASSLAGVRDGYTF
TRBV7-9	-	TRBJ2-1	many	TGTGCCAGCACTCCTCGGGACTTTCCCAATGAGCAGTTCTTC	CASTPRDFPNEQFF
TRBV5-1	-	TRBJ2-5	-	TGCGCCAGCAGCGGAGATAGGGACTACCAAGAGACCCAGTACTTC	CASSGDRDYQETQYF
TRBV10-3	-	TRBJ2-3	-	TGTGCCTCGCTACCCCAGCCGGGGTGGGGGAGCACAGATACGCAGTATTTT	CASLPQPGWGSTDTQYF
TRBV10-3	-	TRBJ2-7	few	TGTGCCATCAGTGAGTCGACAGGCGAGCAGTACTTC	CAISESTGEQYF
TRBV7-8	-	TRBJ2-5	many	TGTGCCAGCAGGAGAATGGCACAGGACCAAGAGACCCAGTACTTC	CASRRMAQDQETQYF
TRBV29-1	-	TRBJ2-1	few	TGCAGCGTTGGAGCAGGGGGGGCCAATGAGCAGTTCTTC	CSVGAGGANEQFF
TRBV28	-	TRBJ1-1	many	TGTGCCAGCAGTATAGAAACCTTGAACACTGAAGCTTTCTTT	CASSIETLNTEAFF
TRBV29-1	TRBD1	TRBJ1-1	-	TGCAGCGTTGAAGACAGGGGGTCAGCTTTCTTT	CSVEDRGSAFF
TRBV6-6	TRBD2	TRBJ2-3	many	TGTGCCAGCACCCCGAAGGCTAGCGGGGGAAGAGATACGCAGTATTTT	CASTPKASGGRDTQYF
TRBV12-3/TRBV12-4	-	TRBJ1-3	many	TGTGCCAGCGCTGGGGAAAACACCATATATTTT	CASAGENTIYF
TRBV12-3/TRBV12-4	-	TRBJ2-3	-	TGTGCCAGCACCCAGAGGCTCACAAATAAAGAAGATACGCAGTATTTT	CASTQRLTNKEDTQYF
TRBV5-1	-	TRBJ1-5	-	TGCGCCAGCAGCTTGACCGGGAGCCCTCAGCCCCAGCATTTT	CASSLTGSPQPQHF
TRBV29-1	-	TRBJ2-7	many	TGCAGCGTTGAAGCCGGTGGGAACCAATTTTTC	CSVEAGGNQFF
TRBV4-2	-	TRBJ1-4	few	TGTGCCAGCAGCCAAGATCGCGCCGGGACTAATGAAAAACTGTTTTTT	CASSQDRAGTNEKLFF
TRBV7-2	-	TRBJ1-5	-	TGTGCCAGCAGCTTTTACCAAGGGGATCAGCCCCAGCATTTT	CASSFYQGDQPQHF
TRBV29-1	TRBD2	TRBJ2-3	-	TGCAGCGTTGAAGGGCGGGAGGTAACAGATACGCAGTATTTT	CSVEGREVTDTQYF
TRBV12-3/TRBV12-4	TRBD1	TRBJ1-5	-	TGTGCCAGCAGAAGGGACAGTTCGAAGAATCAGCCCCAGCATTTT	CASRRDSSKNQPQHF
TRBV3-1	-	TRBJ1-4	few	TGTGCCAGCAGCCAAGTCCGGACCCGTTTCAATGAAAAACTGTTTTTT	CASSQVRTRFNEKLFF
TRBV9	TRBD1	TRBJ2-1	few	TGTGCCAGCAGCTTAAGGACAGGGGGGGACGAGCAGTTCTTC	CASSLRTGGDEQFF
TRBV12-3/TRBV12-4	TRBD1	TRBJ1-3	many	TGTGCCAGCAGTCTTGACAGGGGAAGGAACACCATATATTTT	CASSLDRGRNTIYF
TRBV3-1	TRBD2	TRBJ2-4	many	TGTGCCAGCAGCCAAGAGTTGGGAGCGGGGAACATTCAGTACTTC	CASSQELGAGNIQYF
TRBV20-1	-	TRBJ1-2	many	TGCAGTGCTGGACTCCAAACAGGGCTGGAGGGCTACACCTTC	CSAGLQTGLEGYTF
TRBV5-1	-	TRBJ1-5	few	TGCGCCAGCAGCCCTCTCGCGGGGGCGGCATGGCATTTT	CASSPLAGAAWHF
TRBV5-1	-	TRBJ2-7	many	TGCGCCAGCAGCTTGACCGAGGGTGCGTCCTACGAGCAGTACTTC	CASSLTEGASYEQYF
TRBV7-6	-	TRBJ2-3	few	TGTGCCACCTCCCGGGTGATCACAGATACGCAGTATTTT	CATSRVITDTQYF
TRBV5-1	-	TRBJ1-4	few	TGCGCCAGCAGCCTAGCCCTACAGGGTTCGAGTGAAAAACTGTTTTTT	CASSLALQGSSEKLFF
TRBV4-2	TRBD2	TRBJ2-3	-	TGTGCCAGCAGCCAAGCTACCGCGCGCGGGAGGAACCCAGATACGCAGTATTTT	CASSQATARGRNPDTQYF
TRBV11-2	TRBD1	TRBJ2-2	many	TGTGCCAGCAGCTTATTGAGGGGGCAGAACGGGGAGCTGTTTTTT	CASSLLRGQNGELFF
TRBV18	-	TRBJ1-1	many	TGTGCCAGCTCACCTTGGACAAACACGCGAGCTTTCTTT	CASSPWTNTRAFF
TRBV24-1	-	TRBJ2-3	many	TGTGCCACCAGTGATACAGGGTCAGGCACAGATACGCAGTATTTT	CATSDTGSGTDTQYF
TRBV6-2/TRBV6-3	TRBD2	TRBJ2-1	few	TGTGCCAGCAGCTCTGGTTTCCTCGGGGAGGGCGATGAGCAGTTCTTC	CASSSGFLGEGDEQFF
TRBV20-1	TRBD1	TRBJ2-7	many	TGCAGTGCTAGAGCCCCGTACCGGGACAGGGGTTCCTACGAGCAGTACTTC	CSARAPYRDRGSYEQYF
TRBV12-3/TRBV12-4	TRBD2	TRBJ2-1	few	TGTGCCAGCAGTCCCGGGACTAGCGGGGGGGCCCTGGATGAGCAGTTCTTC	CASSPGTSGGALDEQFF
TRBV5-1	TRBD2	TRBJ2-2	many	TGCGCCAGCAGCTCGGGACTAGCGGGAGGAGGTACCGGGGAGCTGTTTTTT	CASSSGLAGGGTGELFF
TRBV29-1	-	TRBJ1-1	-	TGCATCGGCTACGATGGGGGTGAAGCTTTCTTT	CIGYDGGEAFF
TRBV7-9	-	TRBJ2-3	many	TGTGCCAGCAGCTCCGCCTCGGGACAAATCACAGATACGCAGTATTTT	CASSSASGQITDTQYF
TRBV9	TRBD2	TRBJ2-7	many	TGTGCCAGCAGTCGGGCTAGCGGGAACTACGAGCAGTACTTC	CASSRASGNYEQYF
TRBV5-1	TRBD1	TRBJ1-5	many	TGCGCCAGCCCGACAGGGGGGAACAGCAATCAGCCCCAGCATTTT	CASPTGGNSNQPQHF
TRBV5-1	-	TRBJ1-2	-	TGCGCCAGCAGCTTCCGTACAGATGCCTATGGCTACACCTTC	CASSFRTDAYGYTF
TRBV13	-	TRBJ2-3	-	TGTGCCAGCACCTCGGGAACAGATACGCAGTATTTT	CASTSGTDTQYF
TRBV30	-	TRBJ1-1	few	TGTGCCTGGAGGCCCCCGGGACAGAACACTGAAGCTTTCTTT	CAWRPPGQNTEAFF
TRBV25-1	-	TRBJ2-2	-	TGTGCCAGCAGTAACTCGGGACGGAAATACGCGAACACCGGGGAGCTGTTTTTT	CASSNSGRKYANTGELFF